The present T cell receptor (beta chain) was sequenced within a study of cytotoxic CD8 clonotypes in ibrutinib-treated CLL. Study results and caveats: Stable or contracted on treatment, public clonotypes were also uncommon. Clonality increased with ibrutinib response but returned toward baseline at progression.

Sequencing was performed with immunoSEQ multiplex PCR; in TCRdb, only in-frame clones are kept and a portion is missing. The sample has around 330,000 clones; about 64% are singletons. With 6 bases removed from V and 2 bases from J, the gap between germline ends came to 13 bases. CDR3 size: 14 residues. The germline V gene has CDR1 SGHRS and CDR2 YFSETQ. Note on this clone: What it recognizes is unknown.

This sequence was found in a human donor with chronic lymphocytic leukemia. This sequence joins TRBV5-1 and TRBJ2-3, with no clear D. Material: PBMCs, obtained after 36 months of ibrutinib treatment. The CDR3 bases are TGCGCCAGCACCCCCCTCCCCGCCACAGATACGCAGTATTTT. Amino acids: CASTPLPATDTQYF. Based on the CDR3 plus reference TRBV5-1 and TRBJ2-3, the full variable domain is KAGVTQTPRYLIKTRGQQVTLSCSPISGHRSVSWYQQTPGQGLQFLFEYFSETQRNKGNFPGRFSGRQFSNSRSEMNVSTLELGDSALYLCASTPLPATDTQYFGPGTRLTVL.